This T cell receptor beta chain was recovered during a study of blood T cells in healthy people across ages. Combining a sample-barcoded 5' primer with a J-beta primer mix, a second PCR ran for about 7 to 12 cycles. A single record per CDR3 protein comes from TCRdb applying MiXCR to the 5' RACE reads. The sample lists fewer than 900,000 distinct CDR3 sequences; approximately 39% were seen once. Sequenced: blood. The sequence derives from a woman aged 55-69 years in good health.

The chain's CDR3 is CASGLPPGQGFDEQYF. Written as DNA, the CDR3 is TGTGCTAGTGGTTTGCCACCGGGACAGGGTTTCGACGAGCAGTACTTC. The chain couples TRBV12-5 to TRBJ2-7; the match to TRBD1 covers 9 bases. This CDR3 has 16 amino acids. The J segment lost 5 bases and the V segment lost 2 bases, leaving 10 bases of the junction unmatched. Germline V gene sequence: CDR1 LGHNT, CDR2 FRNRAP.